A single sample gave rise to the 18 T cell receptor beta chains below, sequenced in a study of vaccination and CD4 T cells after COVID-19. The antigens for these receptors are not known. Treatment reported: approximately 9-day PBMC culture with coronavirus spike peptide pools or control peptides (ViraFEST assay). These CD4+ T cells came from an unexposed donor, sampled before the COVID-19 pandemic (2011-2018). At the Johns Hopkins FTIC core, DNA taken from cultured CD4+ T cells was sequenced by way of the Oncomine TCR Beta short-read assay. MiXCR, applied by TCRdb to the PCR reads, yields one record per CDR3 protein. The repertoire holds 8,800 or so distinct CDR3 sequences, with under 60% as singletons. The material sequenced was CD4+ T cells from blood, cultured in vitro. The origin of the receptors is a human donor in good health.

This clonotype was seen only a few times. This rearrangement joins TRBV5-4 to TRBJ1-2; the D gene is possibly TRBD1 (5 bases). CDR1 SGHNT and CDR2 YYREEE come from the germline V gene (reference sequence). The CDR3 length is 13 residues. Trimming took 1 base from V and 2 from J, leaving 6 bases between them. The CDR3 DNA is TGTGCCAGCAGCTTGCAGGGAAACTATGGCTACACCTTC. This sequence encodes CASSLQGNYGYTF.

This clonotype showed up just a few times. The chain employs TRBV7-2 and TRBJ1-1; TRBD1 aligns across 7 bases. The CDR3 sequence is 16 residues long. V dropped 1 base and J dropped 1; count of bases not matched to a gene: 6. Germline V lookup: CDR1 SGHTA, CDR2 FQGNSA. The CDR3 protein is CASSLGDRVANTEAFF. CDR3 DNA: TGTGCCAGCAGCTTAGGAGACAGGGTCGCGAACACTGAAGCTTTCTTT.

J is TRBJ1-5 and V is TRBV10-3; D is unclear. Germline V gene lookup returns CDR1 ENHRY and CDR2 SYGVKD. The CDR3 is made up of 12 amino acids. Between the trimmed V and J ends, which lost 10 bases and 0 bases, there was a span of 7 bases. CDR3 residues: CATMDSNQPQHF. DNA of the CDR3: TGTGCCACCATGGATAGCAATCAGCCCCAGCATTTT.

A single count supports this clonotype. The chain joins TRBV5-5 to TRBJ2-5; D not resolved. There are 15 residues in the CDR3. Trimming took off 3 bases at V and 5 bases at J, with 17 bases between the two ends. Per germline, CDR1 SGHKS and CDR2 YYEKEE (reference sequence). The CDR3 here is CASSSRNVGRETQYF. CDR3 DNA sequence: TGTGCCAGCAGCTCGCGGAATGTGGGCCGGGAGACCCAGTACTTC.

This clonotype is labeled large. V and J are TRBV6-1 and TRBJ1-2; D is perhaps TRBD1 (6 bases). The CDR3 runs to 12 residues. V was trimmed by 8 bases and J by 7 bases, leaving 14 bases between them. Germline-derived CDR1 and CDR2 are MNHNS and SASEGT. This CDR3 is CASWTALPGYTF. In DNA form, the CDR3 reads TGTGCCAGCTGGACAGCCCTCCCTGGCTACACCTTC.

The chain links TRBV7-2 to TRBJ2-7; D is ambiguous. V was shortened by 3 bases and J by 0 bases, with 12 bases between the two germline ends. Germline CDR1 is SGHTA and CDR2 is FQGNSA. This CDR3 contains 15 residues. This CDR3 is CASSLNLASSYEQYF. The CDR3, as DNA: TGTGCCAGCAGCTTGAATCTTGCTAGCTCCTACGAGCAGTACTTC.

The chain combines TRBV19 with TRBJ1-2; TRBD1 matches at 8 bases. The CDR3 runs 13 residues. The V and J ends lost 6 bases and 3 bases, in that order; junction bases with no gene match: 3. Germline lookup yields CDR1 LNHDA and CDR2 SQIVND (reference sequence). DNA of the CDR3: TGTGCCAGTAGCAGACAGGGGTACTATGGCTACACCTTC. This sequence encodes CASSRQGYYGYTF.

The chain carries TRBV24-1 and TRBJ2-2, with 8 nucleotides matching TRBD2. CDR3 size: 17 residues. V trimming: 3 bases; J trimming: 3 bases; junction bases outside the gene matches: 8. CDR1 is KGHDR and CDR2 is SFDVKD in the germline V gene. DNA of the CDR3: TGTGCCACCAGTGATGATACCGGGACTAGGGACACCGGGGAGCTGTTTTTT. Its protein is CATSDDTGTRDTGELFF.

The J gene is TRBJ2-3, the V gene TRBV7-2; TRBD2 matches at 8 bases. CDR3 length: 17 residues. Germline lookup yields CDR1 SGHTA and CDR2 FQGNSA. V trimming: 0 bases; J trimming: 4 bases; junction bases outside the gene matches: 9. DNA of the CDR3: TGTGCCAGCAGCTTAGCGTCGGGGGGGGGAGGAGCAGATACGCAGTATTTT. Translation gives CASSLASGGGGADTQYF.

This clonotype occurred a few times. The J gene is TRBJ1-2, the V gene TRBV19; D is unresolved. This CDR3 is built from 12 residues. CDR1 and CDR2 (germline): LNHDA, SQIVND (reference sequence). The ends were cut back, 4 bases at V and 4 bases at J, with 7 bases in the middle. The CDR3 sequence: CASSRQLYGYTF. The DNA of the CDR3 is TGTGCCAGTAGTAGGCAGCTCTATGGCTACACCTTC.

This clonotype is categorized as medium-sized. This sequence joins TRBV20-1 and TRBJ2-3, with 11 bases aligning to TRBD2. Germline V lookup: CDR1 DFQATT, CDR2 SNEGSKA (reference sequence). Trimming took 5 bases from V and 10 from J; bases not matched to a gene: 17. The CDR3 consists of 16 residues. The chain's CDR3 is CSAAPQTSGGPSSQYF. Written as DNA, the CDR3 is TGCAGTGCTGCGCCCCAAACTAGCGGGGGCCCGAGCTCGCAGTATTTT.

Concerning this clonotype itself: Germline is not matched at one junction end, which may reflect a read error. V usage is TRBV20-1 and J usage is TRBJ2-5; no clear D gene. The CDR3 consists of 16 residues. Germline V gene sequence: CDR1 DFQATT, CDR2 SNEGSKA (reference sequence). The CDR3 nucleotides read TGCAGTGCTAGAGATCTCCTCCAAGCCCACCAAGAGGCCCAGTACTTC. Residues: CSARDLLQAHQEAQYF.

This chain connects TRBV19 to TRBJ1-5; 8 bases are shared with TRBD1. CDR1 and CDR2 from the germline V gene are LNHDA and SQIVND (reference sequence). Trimming took 8 bases from V and 2 from J; bases not matched to a gene: 11. The CDR3 has 16 amino acids. The CDR3 sequence: CASADPGQAGNQPQHF. As DNA, the CDR3 is TGTGCCAGTGCGGATCCGGGACAGGCGGGCAATCAGCCCCAGCATTTT.

The chain recombines TRBV6-1 with TRBJ1-6; D is unresolved. Trimming stripped 7 bases from V and 10 bases from J, with 14 bases between. Per the germline V gene, CDR1 is MNHNS and CDR2 is SASEGT. This CDR3 has 13 amino acids. The CDR3, as DNA: TGTGCCAGCAAAGACCTAAAAGGCTCACCCCTCCACTTT. Its protein product is CASKDLKGSPLHF.

This clonotype was counted only a few times. This chain connects TRBV6-1 to TRBJ2-3; D possibly uses TRBD1 or TRBD2 (5 bases each). Germline V gene lookup returns CDR1 MNHNS and CDR2 SASEGT. The germline V and J ends were trimmed by 0 bases and 12 bases, with 13 bases remaining between them. This CDR3 contains 13 residues. Here the CDR3 DNA reads TGTGCCAGCAGTGAAGCGCGGCAGGGAGCACAGTATTTT. It codes for CASSEARQGAQYF.

V gene TRBV4-1 combines with J gene TRBJ2-5, with 7 bases matching TRBD1. The CDR3 sequence is 13 residues long. The trim removed 4 bases at V and 5 bases at J, leaving 4 bases unmatched. From germline, CDR1 is MGHRA and CDR2 YSYEKL. CDR3 nucleotides: TGCGCCAGCAGCCCAGGGGGTACCGAGACCCAGTACTTC. Protein: CASSPGGTETQYF.

This chain connects TRBV6-2 or TRBV6-3 to TRBJ2-5, with D unresolved. Germline CDR1 is MNHEY and CDR2 is SVGEGT. Trimming cost V 0 bases and J 4 bases, with 0 bases left between them. This CDR3 has 11 residues. The CDR3 coding sequence is TGTGCCAGCAGTTACTCAGAGACCCAGTACTTC. This encodes CASSYSETQYF.

This clonotype was recorded a few times. The gene calls are TRBV20-1 and TRBJ1-6, with 7 bases identical to TRBD1. Germline values: CDR1 DFQATT, CDR2 SNEGSKA (reference sequence). With V trimmed by 3 bases and J by 3 bases, 5 bases remained unmatched. The length of the CDR3 is 15 residues. In DNA, the CDR3 is TGCAGTGCTAGTAGGCAGGGGGTCTATAATTCACCCCTCCACTTT. This encodes CSASRQGVYNSPLHF.